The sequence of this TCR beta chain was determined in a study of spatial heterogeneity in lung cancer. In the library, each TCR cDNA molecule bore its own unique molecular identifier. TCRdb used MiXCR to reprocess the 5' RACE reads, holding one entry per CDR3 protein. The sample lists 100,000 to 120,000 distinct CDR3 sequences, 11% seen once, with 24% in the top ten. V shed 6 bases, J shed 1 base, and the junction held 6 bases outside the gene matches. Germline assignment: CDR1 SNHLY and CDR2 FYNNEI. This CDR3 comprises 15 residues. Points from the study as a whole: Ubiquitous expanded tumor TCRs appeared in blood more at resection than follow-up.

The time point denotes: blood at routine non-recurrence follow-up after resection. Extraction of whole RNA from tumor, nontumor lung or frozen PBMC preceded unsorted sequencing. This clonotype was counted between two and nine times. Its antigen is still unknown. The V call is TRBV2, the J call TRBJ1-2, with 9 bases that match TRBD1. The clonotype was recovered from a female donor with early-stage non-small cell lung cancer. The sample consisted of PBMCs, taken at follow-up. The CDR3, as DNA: TGTGCCAGCAGCCCGGAGGGACAGGGTAACTATGGCTACACCTTC. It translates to CASSPEGQGNYGYTF.